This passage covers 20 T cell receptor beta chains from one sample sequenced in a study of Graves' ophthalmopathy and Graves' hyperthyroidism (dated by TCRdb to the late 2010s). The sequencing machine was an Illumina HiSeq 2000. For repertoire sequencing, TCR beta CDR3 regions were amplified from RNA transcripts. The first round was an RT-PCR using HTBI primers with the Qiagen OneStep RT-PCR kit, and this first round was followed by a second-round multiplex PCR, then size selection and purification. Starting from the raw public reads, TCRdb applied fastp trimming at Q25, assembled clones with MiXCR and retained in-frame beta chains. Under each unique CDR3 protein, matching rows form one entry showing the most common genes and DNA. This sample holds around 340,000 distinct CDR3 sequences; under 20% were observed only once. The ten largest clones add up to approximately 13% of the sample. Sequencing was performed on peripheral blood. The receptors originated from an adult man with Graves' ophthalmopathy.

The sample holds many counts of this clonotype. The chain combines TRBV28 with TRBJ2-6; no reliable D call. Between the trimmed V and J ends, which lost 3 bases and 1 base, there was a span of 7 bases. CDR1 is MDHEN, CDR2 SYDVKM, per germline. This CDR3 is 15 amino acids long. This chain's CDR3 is CASSFRASGANVLTF. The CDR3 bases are TGTGCCAGCAGTTTCAGAGCTTCTGGGGCCAACGTCCTGACTTTC.

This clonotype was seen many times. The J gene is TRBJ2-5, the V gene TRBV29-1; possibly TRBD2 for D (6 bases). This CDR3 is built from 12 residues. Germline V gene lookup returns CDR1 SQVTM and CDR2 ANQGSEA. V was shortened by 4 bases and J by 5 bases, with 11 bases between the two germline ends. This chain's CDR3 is CSVVGSRETQYF. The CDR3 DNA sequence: TGCAGCGTTGTCGGGAGCCGTGAGACCCAGTACTTC. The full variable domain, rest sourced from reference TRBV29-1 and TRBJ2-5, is SAVISQKPSRDICQRGTSLTIQCQVDSQVTMMFWYRQQPGQSLTLIATANQGSEATYESGFVIDKFPISRPNLTFSTLTVSNMSPEDSSIYLCSVVGSRETQYFGPGTRLLVL.

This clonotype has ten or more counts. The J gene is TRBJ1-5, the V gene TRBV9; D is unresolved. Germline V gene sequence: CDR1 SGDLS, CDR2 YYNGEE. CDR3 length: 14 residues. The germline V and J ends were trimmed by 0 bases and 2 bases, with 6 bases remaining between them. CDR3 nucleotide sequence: TGTGCCAGCAGCGTAGATTGGGGCAATCAGCCCCAGCATTTT. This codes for CASSVDWGNQPQHF. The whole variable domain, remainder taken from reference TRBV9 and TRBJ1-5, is DSGVTQTPKHLITATGQRVTLRCSPRSGDLSVYWYQQSLDQGLQFLIQYYNGEERAKGNILERFSAQQFPDLHSELNLSSLELGDSALYFCASSVDWGNQPQHFGDGTRLSIL.

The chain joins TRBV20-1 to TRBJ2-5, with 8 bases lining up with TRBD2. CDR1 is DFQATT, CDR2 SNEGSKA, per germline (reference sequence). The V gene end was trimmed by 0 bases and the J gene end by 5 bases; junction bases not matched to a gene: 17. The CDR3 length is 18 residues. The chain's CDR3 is CSARERGSTSGLLETQYF. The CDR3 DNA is TGCAGTGCTAGAGAGAGGGGATCAACTAGCGGTCTCCTGGAGACCCAGTACTTC.

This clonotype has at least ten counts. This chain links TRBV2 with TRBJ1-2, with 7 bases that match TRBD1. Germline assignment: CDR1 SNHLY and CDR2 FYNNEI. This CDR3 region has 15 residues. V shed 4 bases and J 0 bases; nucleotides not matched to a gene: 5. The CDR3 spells CASSGDREPNYGYTF. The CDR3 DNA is TGTGCCAGCAGTGGAGACAGGGAGCCTAACTATGGCTACACCTTC.

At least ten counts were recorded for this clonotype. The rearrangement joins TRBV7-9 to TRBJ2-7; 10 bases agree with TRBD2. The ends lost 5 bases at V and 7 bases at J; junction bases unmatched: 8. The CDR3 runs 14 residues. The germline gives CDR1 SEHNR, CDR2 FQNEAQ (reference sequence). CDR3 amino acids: CASSPGLAGEEQYF. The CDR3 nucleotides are TGTGCCAGCAGCCCCGGGCTAGCGGGGGAGGAGCAGTACTTC.

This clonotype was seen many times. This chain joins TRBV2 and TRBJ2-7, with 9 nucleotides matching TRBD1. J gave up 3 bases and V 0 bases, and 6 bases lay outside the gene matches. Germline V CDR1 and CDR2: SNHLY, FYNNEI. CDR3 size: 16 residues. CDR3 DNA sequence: TGTGCCAGCAGTGAAGCCCTCAGGACAGGGGACTACGAGCAGTACTTC. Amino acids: CASSEALRTGDYEQYF. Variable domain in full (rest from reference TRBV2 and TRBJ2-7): EPEVTQTPSHQVTQMGQEVILRCVPISNHLYFYWYRQILGQKVEFLVSFYNNEISEKSEIFDDQFSVERPDGSNFTLKIRSTKLEDSAMYFCASSEALRTGDYEQYFGPGTRLTVT.

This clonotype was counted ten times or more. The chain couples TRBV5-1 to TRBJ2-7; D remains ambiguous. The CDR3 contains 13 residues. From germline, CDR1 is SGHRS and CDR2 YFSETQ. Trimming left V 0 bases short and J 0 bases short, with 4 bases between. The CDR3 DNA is TGCGCCAGCAGCTTGGACGACTCCTACGAGCAGTACTTC. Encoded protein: CASSLDDSYEQYF.

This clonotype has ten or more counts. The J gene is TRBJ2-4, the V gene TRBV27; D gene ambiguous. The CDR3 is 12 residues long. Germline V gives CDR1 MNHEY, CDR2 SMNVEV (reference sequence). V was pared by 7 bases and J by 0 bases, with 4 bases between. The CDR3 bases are TGTGCCAGCATTCTAGCCAAAAACATTCAGTACTTC. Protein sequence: CASILAKNIQYF.

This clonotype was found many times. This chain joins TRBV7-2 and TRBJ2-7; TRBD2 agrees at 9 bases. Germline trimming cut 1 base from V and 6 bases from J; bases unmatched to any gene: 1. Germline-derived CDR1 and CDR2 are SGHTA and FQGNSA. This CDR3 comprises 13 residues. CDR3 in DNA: TGTGCCAGCAGCTTAGGACTAGCGGCCGAGCAGTACTTC. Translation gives CASSLGLAAEQYF.

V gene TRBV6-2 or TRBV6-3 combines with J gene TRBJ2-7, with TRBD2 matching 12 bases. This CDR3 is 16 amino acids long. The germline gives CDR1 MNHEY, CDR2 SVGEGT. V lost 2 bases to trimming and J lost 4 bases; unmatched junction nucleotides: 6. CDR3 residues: CASSYLGLAGLYEQYF. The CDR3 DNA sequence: TGTGCCAGCAGTTACCTCGGACTAGCGGGGTTATACGAGCAGTACTTC.

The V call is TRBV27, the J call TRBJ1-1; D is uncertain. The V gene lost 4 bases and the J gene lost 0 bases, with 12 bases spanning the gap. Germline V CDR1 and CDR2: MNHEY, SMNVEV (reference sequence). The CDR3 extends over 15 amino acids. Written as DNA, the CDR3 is TGTGCCAGCAGTTATGGACGGTCATTGAACACTGAAGCTTTCTTT. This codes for CASSYGRSLNTEAFF.

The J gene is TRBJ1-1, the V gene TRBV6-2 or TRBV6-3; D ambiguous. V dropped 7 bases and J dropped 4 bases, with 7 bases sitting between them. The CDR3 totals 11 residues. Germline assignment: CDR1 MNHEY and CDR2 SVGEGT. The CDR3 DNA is TGTGCCAGCAAGGCACGCACTGAAGCTTTCTTT. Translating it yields CASKARTEAFF.

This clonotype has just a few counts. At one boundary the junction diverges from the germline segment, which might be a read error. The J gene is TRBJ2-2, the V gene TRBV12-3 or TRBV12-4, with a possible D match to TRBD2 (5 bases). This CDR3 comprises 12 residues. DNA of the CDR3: TGTGCCAGCACTTTGGTAACCGGGGAGCTGTCTTTT. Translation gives CASTLVTGELSF.

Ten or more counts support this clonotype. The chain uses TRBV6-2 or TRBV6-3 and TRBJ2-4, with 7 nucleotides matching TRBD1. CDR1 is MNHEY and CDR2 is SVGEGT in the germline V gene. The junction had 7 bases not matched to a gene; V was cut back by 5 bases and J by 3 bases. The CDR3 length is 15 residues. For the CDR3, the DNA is TGTGCCAGCAGTCGTTCCCGGGACAGCAAAAACATTCAGTACTTC. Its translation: CASSRSRDSKNIQYF.

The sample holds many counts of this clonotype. CDR3 sequence reads: CASSREGETQYF. DNA for the CDR3: TGTGCCAGCAGCCGGGAGGGAGAGACCCAGTACTTC. The chain uses TRBV7-3 and TRBJ2-5; 8 nucleotides agree with TRBD2. The CDR3 is 12 amino acids. Trimming took 5 bases from V and 4 from J; bases not matched to a gene: 0. In germline, CDR1 is SGHTA, CDR2 FQGTGA.

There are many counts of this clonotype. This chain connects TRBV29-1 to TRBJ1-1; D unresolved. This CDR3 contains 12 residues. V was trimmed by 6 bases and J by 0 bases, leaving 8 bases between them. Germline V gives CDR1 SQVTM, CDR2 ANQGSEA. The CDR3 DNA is TGCAGCGTCGGATACATGAACACTGAAGCTTTCTTT. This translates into CSVGYMNTEAFF.

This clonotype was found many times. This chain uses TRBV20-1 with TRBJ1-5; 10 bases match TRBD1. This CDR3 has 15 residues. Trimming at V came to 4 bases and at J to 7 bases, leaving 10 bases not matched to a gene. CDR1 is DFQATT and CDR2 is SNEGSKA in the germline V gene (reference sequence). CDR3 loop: CSATAGQGYRQPQHF. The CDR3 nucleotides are TGCAGTGCTACTGCGGGACAGGGGTATCGGCAGCCCCAGCATTTT.

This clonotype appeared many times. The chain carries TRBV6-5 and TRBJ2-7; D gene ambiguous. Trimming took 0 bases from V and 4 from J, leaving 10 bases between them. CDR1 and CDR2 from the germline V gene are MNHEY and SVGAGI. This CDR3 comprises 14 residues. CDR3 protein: CASSYSQASYEQYF. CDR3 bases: TGTGCCAGCAGTTACTCGCAGGCCAGTTACGAGCAGTACTTC.

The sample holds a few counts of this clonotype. The CDR3 here is CASSPGQDQETQYF. The CDR3 DNA follows: TGTGCCAGCTCACCTGGACAGGACCAAGAGACCCAGTACTTC. The chain couples TRBV18 to TRBJ2-5; 7 bases align to TRBD1. After removal of 3 bases from V and 0 bases from J, the junction contained 1 base not matched to a gene. CDR1 is KGHSH, CDR2 LQKENI, per germline. The CDR3 has 14 residues.